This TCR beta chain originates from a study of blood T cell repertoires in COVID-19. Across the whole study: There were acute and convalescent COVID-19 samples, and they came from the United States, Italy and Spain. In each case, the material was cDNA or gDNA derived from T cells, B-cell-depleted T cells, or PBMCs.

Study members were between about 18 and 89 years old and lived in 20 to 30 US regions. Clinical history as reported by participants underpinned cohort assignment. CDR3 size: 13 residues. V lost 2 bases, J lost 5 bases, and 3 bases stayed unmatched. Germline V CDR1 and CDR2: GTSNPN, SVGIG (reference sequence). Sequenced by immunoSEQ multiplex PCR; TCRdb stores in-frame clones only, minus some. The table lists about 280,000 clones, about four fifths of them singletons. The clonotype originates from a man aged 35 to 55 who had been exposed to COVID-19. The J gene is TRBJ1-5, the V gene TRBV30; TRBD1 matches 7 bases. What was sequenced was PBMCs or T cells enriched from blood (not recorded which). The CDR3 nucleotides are TGTGCCTGGAGTCCAGACAGGGATCAGCCCCAGCATTTT. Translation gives CAWSPDRDQPQHF.